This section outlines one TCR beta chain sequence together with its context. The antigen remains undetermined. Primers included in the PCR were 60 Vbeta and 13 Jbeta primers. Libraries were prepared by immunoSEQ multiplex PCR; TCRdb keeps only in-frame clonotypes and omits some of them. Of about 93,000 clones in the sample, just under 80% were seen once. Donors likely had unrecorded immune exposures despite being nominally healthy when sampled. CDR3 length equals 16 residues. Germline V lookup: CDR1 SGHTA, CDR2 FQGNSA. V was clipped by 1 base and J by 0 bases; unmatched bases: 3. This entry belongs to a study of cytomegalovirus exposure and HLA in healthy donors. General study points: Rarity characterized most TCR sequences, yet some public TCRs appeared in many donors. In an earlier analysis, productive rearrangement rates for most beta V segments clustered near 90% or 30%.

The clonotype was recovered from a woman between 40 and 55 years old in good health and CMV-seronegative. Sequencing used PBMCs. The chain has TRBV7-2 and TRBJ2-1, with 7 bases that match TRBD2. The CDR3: CASSLEGGSSYNEQFF. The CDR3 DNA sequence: TGTGCCAGCAGCTTAGAGGGCGGGAGCTCCTACAATGAGCAGTTCTTC.